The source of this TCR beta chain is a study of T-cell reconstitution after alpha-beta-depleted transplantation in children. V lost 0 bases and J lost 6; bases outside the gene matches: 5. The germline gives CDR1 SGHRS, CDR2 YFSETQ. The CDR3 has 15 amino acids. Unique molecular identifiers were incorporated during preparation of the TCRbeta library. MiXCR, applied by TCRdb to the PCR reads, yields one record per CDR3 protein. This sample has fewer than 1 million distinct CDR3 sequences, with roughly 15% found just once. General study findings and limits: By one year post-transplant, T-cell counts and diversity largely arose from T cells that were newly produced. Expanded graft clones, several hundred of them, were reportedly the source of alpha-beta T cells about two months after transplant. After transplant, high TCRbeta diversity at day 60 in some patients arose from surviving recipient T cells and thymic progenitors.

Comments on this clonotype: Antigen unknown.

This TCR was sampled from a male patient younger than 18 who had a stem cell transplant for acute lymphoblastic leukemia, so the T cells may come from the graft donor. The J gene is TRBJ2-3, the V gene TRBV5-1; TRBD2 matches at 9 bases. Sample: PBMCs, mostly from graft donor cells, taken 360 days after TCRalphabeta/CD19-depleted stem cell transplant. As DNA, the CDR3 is TGCGCCAGCAGCTTGGATTTAGCGGGAGTTGATACGCAGTATTTT. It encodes CASSLDLAGVDTQYF. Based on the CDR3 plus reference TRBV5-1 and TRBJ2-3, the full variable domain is KAGVTQTPRYLIKTRGQQVTLSCSPISGHRSVSWYQQTPGQGLQFLFEYFSETQRNKGNFPGRFSGRQFSNSRSEMNVSTLELGDSALYLCASSLDLAGVDTQYFGPGTRLTVL.